The 22 T cell receptor beta chains reported below all come from one sample, sequenced in a study of T cell repertoires in breast cancer. The expanded emulsion RT-PCR method captured paired alpha and beta chains from CD8+ T cells. Blocking oligonucleotides added to a second nested PCR suppressed unpaired genes. TCRdb redid the calling of the emulsion pairing reads with MiXCR, one entry per CDR3 protein. The sample includes about 40,000 distinct CDR3 sequences, under 50% seen only once; the top ten take around three fifths. What was sequenced was CD8+ T cells. These receptors were taken from a pool of human donors with breast cancer or a healthy control (not recorded which).

This clonotype appeared a few times. The gene calls are TRBV7-3 and TRBJ1-1; unclear D gene. The germline V gene has CDR1 SGHTA and CDR2 FQGTGA. The CDR3 has 13 residues. Trimming left V 3 bases short and J 3 bases short, with 8 bases between. CDR3: CASSFNQDTEAFF. CDR3 sequence (DNA): TGTGCCAGCAGCTTTAATCAAGACACTGAAGCTTTCTTT.

The rearrangement joins TRBV6-1 to TRBJ2-2; the D gene could be TRBD1 or TRBD2 (5 bases each). The ends were cut back, 1 base at V and 0 bases at J, with 12 bases in the middle. The CDR3 covers 17 residues. Germline CDR1 and CDR2: MNHNS and SASEGT. The CDR3: CASSEGFGTANTGELFF. The CDR3 DNA is TGTGCCAGCAGTGAAGGGTTCGGGACGGCGAACACCGGGGAGCTGTTTTTT.

A few counts support this clonotype. This chain joins TRBV4-1 and TRBJ2-7; D may correspond to TRBD1 or TRBD2 (5 bases each). This CDR3 spans 15 amino acids. Per the germline V gene, CDR1 is MGHRA and CDR2 is YSYEKL. Trimming shortened V by 1 base and J by 1 base, and 11 bases separated the two germline ends. The CDR3 DNA sequence: TGCGCCAGCAGCCAAGTTGGGACGGCGTCCTACGAGCAGTACTTC. Translation gives CASSQVGTASYEQYF.

V usage is TRBV19 and J usage is TRBJ2-6; D call uncertain. CDR1 is LNHDA and CDR2 is SQIVND in the germline V gene (reference sequence). The CDR3 consists of 14 residues. V lost 5 bases, J lost 3 bases, and 8 bases lay in between. The CDR3 coding sequence is TGTGCCAGTAGTGTGGGGATTGGGGCCAACGTCCTGACTTTC. As protein: CASSVGIGANVLTF.

The chain uses TRBV12-3 or TRBV12-4 and TRBJ2-1, with D perhaps TRBD2 (5 bases). V lost 7 bases to trimming and J lost 0 bases, with 10 bases between them. This CDR3 is built from 14 residues. The DNA of the CDR3 is TGTGCCAGCACGCAGCGGAGCTCCTACAATGAGCAGTTCTTC. Its translation: CASTQRSSYNEQFF.

Only a few counts were recorded for this clonotype. The rearrangement uses TRBV27 and TRBJ1-1, with a possible D match to TRBD1 (5 bases). Trimming stripped 3 bases from V and 0 bases from J, with 11 bases between. Germline values: CDR1 MNHEY, CDR2 SMNVEV (reference sequence). This CDR3 is built from 15 residues. This CDR3 reads CASSLGGTMNTEAFF. DNA for the CDR3: TGTGCCAGCAGTTTGGGGGGGACCATGAACACTGAAGCTTTCTTT.

V gene TRBV20-1 combines with J gene TRBJ2-1; TRBD2 matches 9 bases. After removal of 5 bases from V and 6 bases from J, the junction contained 8 bases not matched to a gene. The CDR3 is 14 amino acids. Looked up from germline, CDR1 is DFQATT and CDR2 is SNEGSKA (reference sequence). The CDR3 DNA sequence: TGCAGTGCTGGGGGACTAGCCAGATTCAATGAGCAGTTCTTC. Residues: CSAGGLARFNEQFF.

This clonotype came up a few times. This chain uses TRBV20-1 with TRBJ2-7; D might be TRBD2 (5 bases). V was cut by 6 bases and J by 7 bases, with 16 bases left in between. This CDR3 region has 12 residues. The germline CDR1 and CDR2 sequences are DFQATT and SNEGSKA (reference sequence). The CDR3 loop reads CSALDSPGEQYF. CDR3 coding DNA: TGCAGTGCCTTAGACTCGCCGGGGGAGCAGTACTTC.

The chain links TRBV7-2 to TRBJ1-1, with D hard to call. The CDR3 totals 13 residues. Trimming cost V 4 bases and J 0 bases, with 6 bases left between them. Germline CDR1 SGHTA, CDR2 FQGNSA. CDR3 in DNA: TGTGCCAGCAGCTCCACAGTGAACACTGAAGCTTTCTTT. Its translation is CASSSTVNTEAFF.

Comment on this clonotype: This may stem from a read error, because a much larger clone lies one nucleotide away. The chain couples TRBV28 to TRBJ2-1; D may match TRBD1 or TRBD2 (6 bases each). The V end lost 6 bases, the J end lost 3 bases, and 18 bases lay between the germline ends. The CDR3 consists of 16 residues. Germline lookup yields CDR1 MDHEN and CDR2 SYDVKM. CDR3 in amino acids: CASSPLAGGLYNEQFF. The CDR3 DNA is TGTGCCAGCAGCCCCCTGGCCGGGGGCCTCTACAATGAGCAGTTCTTC.

This clonotype was observed a handful of times. The junction shows a germline mismatch at one end, possibly a read error. The chain combines TRBV6-2 or TRBV6-3 with TRBJ2-3; 7 nucleotides match TRBD2. The CDR3 is made up of 15 amino acids. Germline CDR1 and CDR2: MNHEY and SVGEGT. The DNA for the CDR3 is TGTGCCTGCAGTTACGCTAGCGGAAACACAGATACGCAGTATTTT. It specifies CACSYASGNTDTQYF.

With regard to this clonotype: One end of the junction fails to match germline, which may point to a read error. J is TRBJ2-7 and V is TRBV20-1, with D possibly being TRBD1 (6 bases). Germline V gene lookup returns CDR1 DFQATT and CDR2 SNEGSKA (reference sequence). The CDR3 extends over 14 amino acids. CDR3 bases: TGCAGTGCTAGAGATAGAAAGGGGGTCTACGGGCAGTACTTC. Translation: CSARDRKGVYGQYF.

The gene calls are TRBV6-6 and TRBJ1-2; D is unresolved. Germline V lookup: CDR1 MNHNY, CDR2 SVGAGI (reference sequence). Trimming removed 2 bases at V and 10 bases at J, with 17 bases between. CDR3 length: 14 amino acids. CDR3 loop: CASSYDRMNYNYTF. CDR3 sequence (DNA): TGTGCCAGCAGTTACGATCGGATGAACTATAACTACACCTTC.

This clonotype was seen more than once but under ten times. The CDR3 reads CASSLGPTYGYTF. CDR3 nucleotides: TGTGCCAGCAGCTTAGGCCCGACCTATGGCTACACCTTC. The chain has TRBV7-2 and TRBJ1-2; D gene uncertain. Germline-derived CDR1 and CDR2 are SGHTA and FQGNSA. Between the trimmed V and J ends, which lost 1 base and 4 bases, there was a span of 7 bases. The CDR3 has 13 residues.

The chain employs TRBV20-1 and TRBJ1-3; no definite D call. This CDR3 spans 14 amino acids. Germline lookup yields CDR1 DFQATT and CDR2 SNEGSKA (reference sequence). Trimming left V 3 bases short and J 0 bases short, with 9 bases between. The CDR3 DNA sequence: TGCAGTGCTAGCGTAGAGAGCTCTGGAAACACCATATATTTT. Translated, it gives CSASVESSGNTIYF.

This chain uses TRBV6-1 with TRBJ2-5; 7 bases match TRBD2. Germline CDR1 MNHNS, CDR2 SASEGT. The CDR3 is 14 amino acids. Germline trimming cut 9 bases from V and 7 bases from J; bases unmatched to any gene: 14. The CDR3 DNA follows: TGTGCCAGTTGCGGACTAGAGGTTACTGGGACCCAGTACTTC. Protein product: CASCGLEVTGTQYF.

On this clonotype itself: A junction end diverges from the germline sequence, so it may reflect a read error. V is TRBV19 and J is TRBJ2-1, with 9 bases fitting TRBD2. The CDR3 contains 17 residues. The V gene's germline CDR1 is LNHDA and CDR2 SQIVND (reference sequence). CDR3 DNA sequence: TGTGCCAGTAGCGGGGCCCTAGCGGGGAATCCCTACAATAAGCAGTTCTTC. This codes for CASSGALAGNPYNKQFF.

The J gene is TRBJ1-2, the V gene TRBV11-2; maybe TRBD1 (6 bases). Germline V gene sequence: CDR1 SGHAT, CDR2 FQNNGV. The ends were cut back, 2 bases at V and 5 bases at J, with 18 bases in the middle. There are 16 residues in the CDR3. CDR3 region: CASSLWPYRVGYGYTF. In nucleotides, the CDR3 is TGTGCCAGCAGCTTATGGCCTTACAGGGTTGGGTATGGCTACACCTTC.

V gene TRBV3-1 combines with J gene TRBJ2-7; possible D gene TRBD1, 6 bases. The V and J ends lost 8 bases and 5 bases respectively, with 19 bases between them. Germline CDR1 LGHDT, CDR2 YNNKEL (reference sequence). The CDR3 sequence is 14 residues long. The CDR3 sequence is CASGSSTGVNEQYF. DNA for the CDR3: TGTGCCAGCGGATCCTCGACAGGCGTAAACGAGCAGTACTTC.

With respect to this clonotype: The DNA is left out, because the CDR3 cannot be placed on it with certainty; the CDR3 is given as TCRdb lists it. The chain combines TRBV15 with TRBJ2-4; TRBD1 is the table's D call, not checked against the DNA. CDR1 and CDR2 (germline): LNHNV, YYDKDF (reference sequence). The CDR3 has 14 amino acids, counting both end residues. CDR3 region: CATSNWGRGNIRYF.

The chain combines TRBV29-1 with TRBJ2-5, with 7 bases that match TRBD2. Trimming cost V 2 bases and J 4 bases; bases outside gene matches: 13. This CDR3 spans 16 amino acids. From germline, CDR1 is SQVTM and CDR2 ANQGSEA. The CDR3 loop is CSVEYSSAGELETQYF. CDR3 coding DNA: TGCAGCGTTGAATACAGTTCGGCGGGAGAATTAGAGACCCAGTACTTC.

The chain employs TRBV29-1 and TRBJ1-5; D gene unclear. The CDR3 consists of 13 residues. The V end was cut by 6 bases, the J end by 0 bases, with 9 bases between. Germline V gene data show CDR1 as SQVTM and CDR2 as ANQGSEA. CDR3 amino acids: CSVTGFSNQPQHF. CDR3 DNA: TGCAGCGTAACGGGATTTAGCAATCAGCCCCAGCATTTT.